These 18 T cell receptor beta chains were sequenced from one sample in a study of cytomegalovirus exposure and HLA in healthy donors. The PCR had 60 Vbeta and 13 Jbeta primers. Repertoires were generated with immunoSEQ multiplex PCR, while TCRdb's copy carries only in-frame clones and drops some. The sample shows some 150,000 clones, roughly 80% of them seen only once. Input material: PBMCs. Receptors originate from a man younger than 45 in good health and CMV-seropositive.

This clone was recorded once. The chain is built from TRBV4-1 and TRBJ2-1; the match to TRBD2 covers 14 bases. Trimming cost V 1 base and J 6 bases; bases outside gene matches: 5. The germline V gene has CDR1 MGHRA and CDR2 YSYEKL. The CDR3 spans 17 residues. The CDR3 coding sequence is TGCGCCAGCAGCCAAGGGACTAGCGGGAGGAATCGCAATGAGCAGTTCTTC. As protein: CASSQGTSGRNRNEQFF.

The chain carries TRBV15 and TRBJ2-7, with TRBD1 matching over 9 bases. The germline CDR1 and CDR2 sequences are LNHNV and YYDKDF (reference sequence). The ends lost 1 base at V and 11 bases at J; junction bases unmatched: 6. The CDR3 spans 13 residues. The CDR3 loop is CATSRVVQGAEYF. The CDR3 DNA sequence: TGTGCCACCAGCAGAGTCGTACAGGGGGCTGAGTACTTC.

For the CDR3, the DNA is TGCGCCAGCAGCGTATACGATACAGGGGTAAACACTGAAGCTTTCTTT. It translates to CASSVYDTGVNTEAFF. This chain uses TRBV5-1 with TRBJ1-1; TRBD1 agrees at 7 bases. Germline V gene data show CDR1 as SGHRS and CDR2 as YFSETQ. V lost 4 bases and J lost 2; bases outside the gene matches: 11. The CDR3 is 16 residues long.

The genes are TRBV5-6 and TRBJ1-2; 10 bases agree with TRBD1. The trim removed 5 bases at V and 4 bases at J, leaving 5 bases unmatched. Germline CDR1 is SGHDT and CDR2 is YYEEEE. This CDR3 contains 14 residues. CDR3 protein: CASRRQGAGYGYTF. Written as DNA, the CDR3 is TGTGCCAGCAGAAGACAGGGGGCCGGCTATGGCTACACCTTC.

For this clone: Sequence at one end of the junction differs from germline and may be a read error. V gene TRBV7-9 combines with J gene TRBJ2-7, with 10 nucleotides matching TRBD2. Germline V lookup: CDR1 SEHNR, CDR2 FQNEAQ (reference sequence). The CDR3 is made up of 13 amino acids. CDR3 residues: CSSRAGGTYEQYF. The CDR3 DNA reads as TGTTCCAGTCGAGCGGGAGGGACCTACGAGCAGTACTTC. The full variable domain, rest sourced from reference TRBV7-9 and TRBJ2-7, is DTGVSQNPRHKITKRGQNVTFRCDPISEHNRLYWYRQTLGQGPEFLTYFQNEAQLEKSRLLSDRFSAERPKGSFSTLEIQRTEQGDSAMYLCSSRAGGTYEQYFGPGTRLTVT.

The count of this clone is one. This chain links TRBV13 with TRBJ2-1; the match to TRBD2 covers 16 bases. V shed 4 bases and J 9 bases; nucleotides not matched to a gene: 15. This CDR3 is built from 19 residues. The germline V gene has CDR1 PRHDT and CDR2 FYEKMQ (reference sequence). The CDR3 loop reads CASSSLGLAGGEIEGEQFF. DNA of the CDR3: TGTGCCAGCAGCTCTTTGGGACTAGCGGGAGGGGAGATTGAGGGTGAGCAGTTCTTC.

This clone was counted a single time. At one end, the junction sequence differs from germline, possibly due to a read error. The CDR3 sequence: CVTSRETAGVYEQYF. CDR3 DNA: TGTGTCACCAGCAGAGAGACGGCGGGAGTCTACGAGCAGTACTTC. V and J are TRBV15 and TRBJ2-7; 7 bases fit TRBD2. The CDR3 runs to 15 residues. Germline loops: CDR1 LNHNV, CDR2 YYDKDF (reference sequence). Full variable domain (remainder filled in from reference TRBV15 and TRBJ2-7): DAMVIQNPRYQVTQFGKPVTLSCSQTLNHNVMYWYQQKSSQAPKLLFHYYDKDFNNEADTPDNFQSRRPNTSFCFLDIRSPGLGDTAMYLCVTSRETAGVYEQYFGPGTRLTVT.

The CDR3 spells CAISVTGEKAEAFF. The CDR3 nucleotides are TGTGCCATCAGCGTGACAGGGGAGAAGGCTGAAGCTTTCTTT. The J gene is TRBJ1-1, the V gene TRBV10-3, with 8 nucleotides matching TRBD1. Germline CDR1 ENHRY, CDR2 SYGVKD. Losses at the gene ends were 6 bases for V and 6 bases for J; bases not matched to a gene: 9. The length of the CDR3 is 14 residues.

The chain uses TRBV6-4 and TRBJ1-5, with 7 bases aligning to TRBD1. V gave up 5 bases and J gave up 4 bases; unmatched junction bases: 5. CDR3 length: 14 residues. CDR1 and CDR2 (germline): MRHNA, SNTAGT. The CDR3 spells CASSREQGNQPQHF. The CDR3 nucleotides read TGTGCCAGCAGTCGGGAACAGGGGAATCAGCCCCAGCATTTT.

The genes are TRBV19 and TRBJ1-1; TRBD1 matches at 7 bases. J gave up 11 bases and V 5 bases, and 14 bases lay outside the gene matches. CDR3 length: 14 residues. Looked up from germline, CDR1 is LNHDA and CDR2 is SQIVND (reference sequence). As DNA, the CDR3 is TGTGCCAGTAGTGTGACAGGGCCCACGGACGGGGCTTTCTTT. Its protein is CASSVTGPTDGAFF.

The gene calls are TRBV29-1 and TRBJ2-7; 7 bases line up with TRBD1. CDR3 size: 14 residues. Germline V gives CDR1 SQVTM, CDR2 ANQGSEA. V gave up 4 bases and J gave up 0 bases; unmatched junction bases: 6. The CDR3: CSVARDSGSYEQYF. Written as DNA, the CDR3 is TGCAGCGTTGCCCGGGACAGCGGCTCCTACGAGCAGTACTTC.

The chain has TRBV9 and TRBJ1-1; the D is unclear. The CDR3 sequence is 14 residues long. From germline, CDR1 is SGDLS and CDR2 YYNGEE. Trimming left V 1 base short and J 4 bases short, with 11 bases between. DNA of the CDR3: TGTGCCAGCAGCGTACTCACGGCGGGCACTGAAGCTTTCTTT. This sequence encodes CASSVLTAGTEAFF.

This clone came up a few times. J is TRBJ1-6 and V is TRBV7-3, with unresolved D. CDR1 SGHTA and CDR2 FQGTGA come from the germline V gene. CDR3 length: 14 amino acids. Deletions cut 6 bases from V and 8 bases from J, with 14 bases between. The CDR3 DNA sequence: TGTGCCAGCAGTCACCTTGGCGGAGATTCACCCCTCCACTTT. Translated: CASSHLGGDSPLHF.

V usage is TRBV5-4 and J usage is TRBJ2-1, with 14 bases fitting TRBD2. CDR1 SGHNT and CDR2 YYREEE come from the germline V gene (reference sequence). The V and J ends lost 4 bases and 0 bases, in that order; junction bases with no gene match: 6. The CDR3 contains 18 residues. DNA for the CDR3: TGTGCCAGCAGCAGGGGACTAGCGGGAGAAAGCTCCTACAATGAGCAGTTCTTC. Its protein product is CASSRGLAGESSYNEQFF.

The gene calls are TRBV5-8 and TRBJ1-1, with a tentative D call TRBD1 (5 bases). The CDR3 is 11 residues long. The V end lost 5 bases, the J end lost 4 bases, and 6 bases lay between the germline ends. Germline lookup yields CDR1 SGHTS and CDR2 YDEGEE. CDR3 region: CASRGPTEAFF. In DNA, the CDR3 is TGTGCCAGCAGGGGGCCCACTGAAGCTTTCTTT. Using reference TRBV5-8 and TRBJ1-1 for the parts outside the CDR3, the full variable domain is EAGVTQSPTHLIKTRGQQATLRCSPISGHTSVYWYQQALGLGLQFLLWYDEGEERNRGNFPPRFSGRQFPNYSSELNVNALELEDSALYLCASRGPTEAFFGQGTRLTVV.

The chain carries TRBV30 and TRBJ2-3, with 9 bases identical to TRBD2. CDR3 length: 15 amino acids. CDR1 and CDR2 from the germline V gene are GTSNPN and SVGIG (reference sequence). V was pared by 5 bases and J by 3 bases, with 9 bases of the junction left unmatched. This CDR3 reads CAWGLGSGGTDTQYF. CDR3 DNA sequence: TGTGCCTGGGGTCTAGGGAGCGGGGGGACAGATACGCAGTATTTT.

The chain has TRBV19 and TRBJ1-4; D is unclear. V lost 8 bases and J lost 5, with 15 bases in between. CDR3 length: 14 amino acids. The germline gives CDR1 LNHDA, CDR2 SQIVND (reference sequence). The CDR3 here is CASHRHGSNEKLFF. The CDR3 DNA sequence: TGTGCCAGTCACCGCCACGGTTCAAATGAAAAACTGTTTTTT.

The sample holds one count of this clone. The chain employs TRBV7-8 and TRBJ2-3; the D gene is possibly TRBD2 (5 bases). CDR1 and CDR2 from the germline V gene are SGHVS and FQNEAQ. Trimming took 2 bases from V and 3 from J, leaving 12 bases between them. The CDR3 is made up of 15 amino acids. CDR3 nucleotides: TGTGCCAGCAGCTTATTACCGCTAGCTACAGATACGCAGTATTTT. Translating it yields CASSLLPLATDTQYF.